This TCR beta chain was documented in a study of CD4 T cells in relation to SARS-CoV-2 and coronaviruses. Comment on this clone: Antigen: not known.

Germline-derived CDR1 and CDR2 are SGHTA and FQGTGA. V lost 8 bases and J lost 0, with 10 bases in between. This CDR3 has 14 residues. Findings and limits, study-wide: Roughly 65% of donors had memory CD4+ clonotypes crossrecognizing SARS-CoV-2 and common cold coronavirus spike. Crossreactive clones expanded significantly less to SARS-CoV-2 than monoreactive clones. The assay detects memory recall responses, not culture-primed primary responses.

Naive and memory CD4+ T cell DNA was deep-sequenced without culture. Sequenced by immunoSEQ multiplex PCR; TCRdb stores in-frame clones only, minus some. The sample includes 55,000 to 70,000 clones, just over 90% of them seen just once. CD4+ T cells from unexposed donors were obtained before the COVID-19 pandemic (2011-2018). This sequence was found in a human donor in good health. This rearrangement joins TRBV7-3 to TRBJ2-2; D could derive from TRBD1 or TRBD2 (5 bases each). Input material: naive CD4+ T cells from PBMCs. Regarding subset: naive CD4+ T cells isolated by negative enrichment. The CDR3 sequence is CASGDGPNTGELFF. The CDR3 coding sequence is TGTGCCAGCGGGGACGGACCGAACACCGGGGAGCTGTTTTTT.